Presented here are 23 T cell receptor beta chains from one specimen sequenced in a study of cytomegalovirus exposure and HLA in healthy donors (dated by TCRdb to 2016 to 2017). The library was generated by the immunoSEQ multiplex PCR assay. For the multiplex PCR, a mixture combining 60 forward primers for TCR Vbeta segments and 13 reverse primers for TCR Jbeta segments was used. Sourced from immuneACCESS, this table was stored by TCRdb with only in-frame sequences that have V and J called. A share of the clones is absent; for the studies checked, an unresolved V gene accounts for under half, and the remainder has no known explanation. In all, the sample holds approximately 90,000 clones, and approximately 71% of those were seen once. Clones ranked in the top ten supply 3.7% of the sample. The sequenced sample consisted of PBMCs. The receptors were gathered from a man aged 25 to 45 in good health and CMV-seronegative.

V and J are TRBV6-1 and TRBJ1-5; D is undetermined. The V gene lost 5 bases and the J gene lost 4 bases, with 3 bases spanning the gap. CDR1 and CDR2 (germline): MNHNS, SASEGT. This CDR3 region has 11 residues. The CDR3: CASSTNQPQHF. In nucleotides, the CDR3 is TGTGCCAGCAGTACTAATCAGCCCCAGCATTTT.

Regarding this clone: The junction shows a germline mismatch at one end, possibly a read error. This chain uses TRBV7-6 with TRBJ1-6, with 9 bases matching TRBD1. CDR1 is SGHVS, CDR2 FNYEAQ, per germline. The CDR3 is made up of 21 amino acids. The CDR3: CASRLVLWDRAFNEDNSPLHF. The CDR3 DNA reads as TGTGCCAGCAGATTAGTATTATGGGACAGGGCTTTTAATGAGGATAATTCACCCCTCCACTTT.

The CDR3 sequence: CASLAGGTDTQYF. DNA of the CDR3: TGTGCCAGCTTAGCGGGAGGCACAGATACGCAGTATTTT. The gene calls are TRBV6-6 and TRBJ2-3; 9 nucleotides match TRBD2. Per germline, CDR1 MNHNY and CDR2 SVGAGI (reference sequence). The V and J ends lost 8 bases and 1 base, in that order; junction bases with no gene match: 1. The CDR3 has 13 residues.

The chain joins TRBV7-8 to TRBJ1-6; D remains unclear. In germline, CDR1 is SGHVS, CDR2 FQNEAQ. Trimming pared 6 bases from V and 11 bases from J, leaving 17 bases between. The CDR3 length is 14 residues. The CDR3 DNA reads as TGTGCCAGCAGAAACCCGGGTCCTTTCACACCCCTCCACTTT. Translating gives CASRNPGPFTPLHF.

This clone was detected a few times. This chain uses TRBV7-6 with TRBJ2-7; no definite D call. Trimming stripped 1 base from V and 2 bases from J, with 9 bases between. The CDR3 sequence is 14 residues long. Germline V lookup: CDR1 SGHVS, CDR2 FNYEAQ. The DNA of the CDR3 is TGTGCCAGCAGCTTAGGTCAGATGGCCTACGAGCAGTACTTC. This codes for CASSLGQMAYEQYF. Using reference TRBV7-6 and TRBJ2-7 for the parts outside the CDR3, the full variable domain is GAGVSQSPRYKVTKRGQDVALRCDPISGHVSLYWYRQALGQGPEFLTYFNYEAQQDKSGLPNDRFSAERPEGSISTLTIQRTEQRDSAMYRCASSLGQMAYEQYFGPGTRLTVT.

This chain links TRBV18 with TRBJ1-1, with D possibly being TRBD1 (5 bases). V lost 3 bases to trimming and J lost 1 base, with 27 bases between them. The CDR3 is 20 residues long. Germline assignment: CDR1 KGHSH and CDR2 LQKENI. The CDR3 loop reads CASSPIPRLHGGIKNTEAFF. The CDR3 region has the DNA TGTGCCAGCTCACCTATCCCGAGACTCCACGGGGGGATCAAGAACACTGAAGCTTTCTTT.

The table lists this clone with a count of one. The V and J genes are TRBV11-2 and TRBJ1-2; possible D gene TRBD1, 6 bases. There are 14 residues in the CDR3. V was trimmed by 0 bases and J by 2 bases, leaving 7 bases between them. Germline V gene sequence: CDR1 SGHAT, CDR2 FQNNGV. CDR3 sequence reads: CASSLDTGNYGYTF. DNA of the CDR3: TGTGCCAGCAGCTTAGATACAGGGAACTATGGCTACACCTTC. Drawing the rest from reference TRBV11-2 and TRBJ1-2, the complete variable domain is EAGVAQSPRYKIIEKRQSVAFWCNPISGHATLYWYQQILGQGPKLLIQFQNNGVVDDSQLPKDRFSAERLKGVDSTLKIQPAKLEDSAVYLCASSLDTGNYGYTFGSGTRLTVV.

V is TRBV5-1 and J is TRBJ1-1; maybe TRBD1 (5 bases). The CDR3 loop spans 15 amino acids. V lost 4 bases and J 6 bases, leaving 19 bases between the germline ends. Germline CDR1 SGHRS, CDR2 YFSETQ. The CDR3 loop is CASSVEGVMAAEAFF. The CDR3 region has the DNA TGCGCCAGCAGCGTGGAAGGGGTGATGGCTGCTGAAGCTTTCTTT.

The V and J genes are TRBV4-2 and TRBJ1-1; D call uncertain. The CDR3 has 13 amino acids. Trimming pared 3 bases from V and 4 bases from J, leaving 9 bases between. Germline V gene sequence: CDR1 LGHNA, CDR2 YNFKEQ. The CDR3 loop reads CASSQEGFTEAFF. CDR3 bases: TGTGCCAGCAGCCAGGAGGGATTCACTGAAGCTTTCTTT.

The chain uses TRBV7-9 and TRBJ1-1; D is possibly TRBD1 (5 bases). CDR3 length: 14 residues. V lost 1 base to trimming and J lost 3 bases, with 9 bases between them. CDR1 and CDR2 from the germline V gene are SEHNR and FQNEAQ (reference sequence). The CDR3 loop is CASSLEGSDTEAFF. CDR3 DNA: TGTGCCAGCAGCTTAGAGGGGTCGGACACTGAAGCTTTCTTT.

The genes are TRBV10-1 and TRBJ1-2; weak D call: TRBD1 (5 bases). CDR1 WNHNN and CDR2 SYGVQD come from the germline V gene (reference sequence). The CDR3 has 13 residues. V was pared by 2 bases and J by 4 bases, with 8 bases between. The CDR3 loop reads CASSEDRRYGYTF. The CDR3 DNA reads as TGCGCCAGCAGTGAGGACAGACGCTATGGCTACACCTTC.

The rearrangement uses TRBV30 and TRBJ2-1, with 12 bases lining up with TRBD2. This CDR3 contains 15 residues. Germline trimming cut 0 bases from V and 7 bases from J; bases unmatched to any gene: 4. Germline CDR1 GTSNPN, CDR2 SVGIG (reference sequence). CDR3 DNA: TGTGCCTGGAGTGTCGGGACTAGCGGGCCGAATGAGCAGTTCTTC. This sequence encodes CAWSVGTSGPNEQFF.

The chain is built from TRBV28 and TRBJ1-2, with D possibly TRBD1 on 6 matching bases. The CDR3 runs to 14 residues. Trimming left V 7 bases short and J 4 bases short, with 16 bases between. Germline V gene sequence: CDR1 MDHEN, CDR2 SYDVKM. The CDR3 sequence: CASNSPTGAYGYTF. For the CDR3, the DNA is TGTGCCAGCAACAGTCCGACAGGTGCCTATGGCTACACCTTC.

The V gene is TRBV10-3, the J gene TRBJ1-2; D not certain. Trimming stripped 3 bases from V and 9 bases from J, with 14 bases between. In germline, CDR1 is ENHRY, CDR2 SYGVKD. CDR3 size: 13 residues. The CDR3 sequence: CAISDPGGGSYTF. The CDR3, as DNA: TGTGCCATCAGTGACCCGGGAGGAGGAAGCTACACCTTC.

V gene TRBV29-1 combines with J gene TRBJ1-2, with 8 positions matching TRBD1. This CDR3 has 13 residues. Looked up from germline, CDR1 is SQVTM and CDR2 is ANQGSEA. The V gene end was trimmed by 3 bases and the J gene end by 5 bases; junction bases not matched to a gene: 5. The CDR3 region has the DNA TGCAGCGTTGAGTCAGGGGGCGGGTATGGCTACACCTTC. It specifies CSVESGGGYGYTF.

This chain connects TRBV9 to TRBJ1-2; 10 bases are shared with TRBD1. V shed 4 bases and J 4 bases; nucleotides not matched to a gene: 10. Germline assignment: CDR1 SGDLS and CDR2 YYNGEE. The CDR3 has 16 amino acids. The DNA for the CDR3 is TGTGCCAGCAGCCCCCTCGGGACAGGGGCGGGCTATGGCTACACCTTC. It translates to CASSPLGTGAGYGYTF. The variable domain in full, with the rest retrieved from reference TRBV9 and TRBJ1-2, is DSGVTQTPKHLITATGQRVTLRCSPRSGDLSVYWYQQSLDQGLQFLIQYYNGEERAKGNILERFSAQQFPDLHSELNLSSLELGDSALYFCASSPLGTGAGYGYTFGSGTRLTVV.

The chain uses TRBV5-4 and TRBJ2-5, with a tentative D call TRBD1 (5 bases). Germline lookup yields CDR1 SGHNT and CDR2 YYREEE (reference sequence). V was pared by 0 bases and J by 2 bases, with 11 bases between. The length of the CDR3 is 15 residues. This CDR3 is CASSLGGPGQETQYF. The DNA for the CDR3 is TGTGCCAGCAGCTTGGGGGGCCCAGGACAAGAGACCCAGTACTTC.

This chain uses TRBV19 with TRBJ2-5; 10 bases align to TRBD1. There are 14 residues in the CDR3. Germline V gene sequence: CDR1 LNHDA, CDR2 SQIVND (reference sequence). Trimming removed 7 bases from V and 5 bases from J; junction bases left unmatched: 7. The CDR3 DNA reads TGTGCCAGTAAGACAGGGGGCGCGAGGGAGACCCAGTACTTC. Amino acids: CASKTGGARETQYF.

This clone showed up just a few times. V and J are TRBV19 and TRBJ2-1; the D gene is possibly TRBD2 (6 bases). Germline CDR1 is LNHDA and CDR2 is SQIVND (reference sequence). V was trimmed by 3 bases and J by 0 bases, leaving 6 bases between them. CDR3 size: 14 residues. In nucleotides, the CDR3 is TGTGCCAGTAGTATCGGGAGCTCCTACAATGAGCAGTTCTTC. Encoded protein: CASSIGSSYNEQFF.

The CDR3 protein is CASSRTSGRLFGETQYF. The CDR3 region has the DNA TGTGCCAGCAGCCGGACTAGCGGGAGGCTTTTTGGGGAGACCCAGTACTTC. This sequence joins TRBV2 and TRBJ2-5; 14 nucleotides match TRBD2. The V segment lost 6 bases and the J segment 5 bases; nucleotides outside the gene matches: 11. Germline CDR1 SNHLY, CDR2 FYNNEI. This CDR3 is 17 amino acids long.

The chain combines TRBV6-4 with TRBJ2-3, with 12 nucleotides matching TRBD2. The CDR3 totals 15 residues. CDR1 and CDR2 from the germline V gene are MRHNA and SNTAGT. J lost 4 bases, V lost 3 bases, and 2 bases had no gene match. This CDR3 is CASSESSGGADTQYF. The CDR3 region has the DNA TGTGCCAGCAGTGAATCTAGCGGGGGGGCAGATACGCAGTATTTT.

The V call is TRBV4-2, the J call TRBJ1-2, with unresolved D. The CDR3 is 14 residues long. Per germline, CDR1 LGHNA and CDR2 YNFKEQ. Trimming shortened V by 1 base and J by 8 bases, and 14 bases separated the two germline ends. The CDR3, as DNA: TGTGCCAGCAGCCAAGGGGAGGGTCGTCGGGGCTACACCTTC. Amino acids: CASSQGEGRRGYTF.

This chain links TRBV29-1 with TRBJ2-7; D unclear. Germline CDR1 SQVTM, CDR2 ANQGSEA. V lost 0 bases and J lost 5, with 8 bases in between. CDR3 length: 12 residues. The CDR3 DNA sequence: TGCAGCGTTGAAGATACTCGGGACGAGCAGTACTTC. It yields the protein CSVEDTRDEQYF.